This T cell receptor beta chain was identified in a study of T cell responses to AZD1222 COVID-19 vaccine. Whole-study results and caveats: Donors were largely white British and mainly female; clonal diversity was possibly underestimated.

Trimming shortened V by 0 bases and J by 8 bases, and 2 bases separated the two germline ends. The CDR3 is 11 amino acids. CDR1 is GTSNPN and CDR2 is SVGIG in the germline V gene (reference sequence). About this clone itself: Its target is not known.

This table comes from immunoSEQ multiplex PCR, and its TCRdb copy is limited to in-frame clones, with some not included. The table has around 130,000 clones, approximately 83% seen once. The clonotype was recovered from an adult in good health. This specimen was peripheral blood, taken on day 0 of AZD1222 vaccination. The genes are TRBV30 and TRBJ1-6, with no clear D. CDR3 region: CAWSVYSPLHF. Written as DNA, the CDR3 is TGTGCCTGGAGTGTATATTCACCCCTCCACTTT.